This TCR beta chain was identified during a study of molecular identifiers for immune sequencing clone quantification (dated by TCRdb to between 2018 and 2020). At the level of the whole study: For a replicate experiment, the RNA from either roughly 18,000 or 92,000 naive CD8 T cells was divided into five aliquots, and four of those aliquots went on to sequencing. CD8 T cells were used in a methods study to benchmark molecular-identifier clustering-based TCR repertoire sequencing (MIDCIRS) and TCR RNA copy counting. Results and caveats for the whole study, not just this receptor: When barcode sub-clustering was left out, chimeric consensus sequences inflated TCR diversity, with chimeras reaching as high as 47%. The naive libraries included spiked-in Jurkat TCR RNA (10 copies' worth), and this Jurkat TCR RNA is not part of the donor repertoire. Spiked-in Jurkat TCR RNA equal to a single cell's worth was reported to be detectable even within 1,100,000 naive CD8 T cells. In CMV-specific effector cells, clones with more than 20 RNA copies contained over 98% of molecules, whereas in naive cells such clones contained under 1% of molecules. Modeling gave about three recovered TCR RNA copies per cell versus 9.5 to 10 by digital PCR, implying roughly 30% capture efficiency. Highly expanded clone sizes could be underestimated if identical TCR molecules share a barcode.

Libraries of naive CD8 T cells were built from anywhere between about 20,000 and 1,000,000 sorted cells, with 10%, 30% or 50% of the purified RNA used. On a BD FACSAria II, naive CD8 T cells were FACS-sorted as CD8+CD4-CCR7+CD45RA+ and collected into RLT Plus buffer. To test detection sensitivity, Jurkat RNA equivalent to roughly eleven TCR copies was spiked into samples of about 19,000-1,000,000 naive CD8 T cells. Enrichment of CD8 T cells was done with RosetteSep CD8+ T Cell Enrichment Cocktail plus Ficoll-Paque, and ACK red cell lysis came afterward. The germline V gene encodes CDR1 MNHEY and CDR2 SVGEGT. There are 16 amino acids in the CDR3, from cysteine to phenylalanine inclusive. Of the read, only the CDR3 DNA is kept; its 48 bases are in frame from base 1. V is cut back by 2 bases and J by 6 bases, with 9 bases in the junction unmatched. Turning to this clonotype: Its antigen specificity is not known. Base qualities are missing; no much larger clone stands one base away.

Library method: PCR. Sequencer: NextSeq 500. Bulk TCR libraries were generated as previously described, with the TCR primers listed in Table S5 used. Total RNA was purified with the Qiagen AllPrep DNA/RNA kit. Reads from multiple sequencing runs of the same library were pooled before analysis. As for the authors' bioinformatics: Only reads with exact TCR constant sequence were kept, trimmed to 150 nt, and grouped by their 12-nt molecular barcodes. Within each barcode group, reads were sub-clustered at a 15% Levenshtein threshold, and quality-weighted consensus sequences were built per RNA molecule. Non-functional sequences were discarded, and so were lower-count sequences lying one edit away from another sequence. On the basis of fitting two negative binomial distributions, barcode sub-clusters with fewer than 20% of the maximum read count were discarded. TCRdb's own reprocessing of the public reads used fastp at Q25 and MiXCR and kept productive beta chains. Each entry merges the rows of one CDR3 protein and shows their most common DNA and genes. The V and J calls, along with clone size, are taken from TCRdb and not from the paper's own processing. The sample table lists some 89,000 distinct CDR3 sequences, roughly a quarter of them with a count of one. 0.85% to 1% of the sample lies in the top ten.

The chain links TRBV6-2 or TRBV6-3 with TRBJ2-1; 8 middle bases align to TRBD1. This receptor was obtained from a human donor in good health. Some libraries in this study had Jurkat cell RNA spiked in. Sequenced: naive CD8+ T cells from blood, with Jurkat cell RNA spiked in. The meaning of the sample's cell subset or site label: FACS-sorted CD8+CD4-CCR7+CD45RA+ naive T cells. The CDR3 reads CASSYVYATGGNEQFF. The DNA reads TGTGCCAGCAGTTACGTCTACGCAACAGGGGGCAATGAGCAGTTCTTC.